The 29 T cell receptor beta chains below were found in one sample sequenced in a study of early T cells in non-severe SARS-CoV-2 infection. TCRdb ran MiXCR on the 5' RACE reads and lists one entry per CDR3 protein. This table has about 77,000 distinct CDR3 sequences, around 10% appearing once. Source: whole blood, taken at baseline. All receptors derive from an adult who was a healthcare worker with PCR-confirmed SARS-CoV-2 infection or an uninfected control (not recorded which). The donor label of this sample is uncertain.

This clonotype was picked up a small number of times. This sequence joins TRBV10-3 and TRBJ1-1, with D possibly being TRBD1 (5 bases). CDR3 length: 13 amino acids. In germline, CDR1 is ENHRY, CDR2 SYGVKD. V was pared by 8 bases and J by 3 bases, with 13 bases between. This CDR3 reads CAIGGGEDTEAFF. CDR3 nucleotides: TGTGCCATCGGTGGGGGGGAGGACACTGAAGCTTTCTTT.

This clonotype was found a few times. The rearrangement links TRBV7-6 to TRBJ2-7, with TRBD1 identical over 8 bases. Trimming at V came to 5 bases and at J to 0 bases, leaving 9 bases not matched to a gene. Germline V gives CDR1 SGHVS, CDR2 FNYEAQ. CDR3 length equals 16 residues. The DNA of the CDR3 is TGTGCCAGCAGCGTTACAGGGGGGCGAAGCTCCTACGAGCAGTACTTC. It is translated as CASSVTGGRSSYEQYF. The full variable domain, completed using reference TRBV7-6 and TRBJ2-7, is GAGVSQSPRYKVTKRGQDVALRCDPISGHVSLYWYRQALGQGPEFLTYFNYEAQQDKSGLPNDRFSAERPEGSISTLTIQRTEQRDSAMYRCASSVTGGRSSYEQYFGPGTRLTVT.

The chain carries TRBV18 and TRBJ1-6; D is ambiguous. V was clipped by 2 bases and J by 7 bases, with 6 bases between them. The CDR3 is 13 amino acids. Germline-derived CDR1 and CDR2 are KGHSH and LQKENI. The CDR3 DNA reads TGTGCCAGCTCACCATTAGAGAATTCACCCCTCCACTTT. Amino acids: CASSPLENSPLHF.

This clonotype was seen only a few times. The chain carries TRBV4-2 and TRBJ1-5, with D possibly TRBD1 on 5 matching bases. Between the trimmed V and J ends, which lost 1 base and 3 bases, there was a span of 16 bases. The CDR3 runs 17 residues. Germline V CDR1 and CDR2: LGHNA, YNFKEQ. The CDR3 loop is CASSQGGPQGSNQPQHF. CDR3 bases: TGTGCCAGCAGCCAAGGGGGCCCTCAGGGTTCCAATCAGCCCCAGCATTTT.

Many counts were recorded for this clonotype. The chain employs TRBV2 and TRBJ1-5; D remains unclear. Trimming stripped 4 bases from V and 1 base from J, with 5 bases between. The CDR3 totals 13 residues. Germline V gene sequence: CDR1 SNHLY, CDR2 FYNNEI. The CDR3 reads CASSAWSNQPQHF. The CDR3 nucleotides are TGTGCCAGCAGTGCGTGGAGCAATCAGCCCCAGCATTTT.

The V and J genes are TRBV29-1 and TRBJ1-1, with D unclear. Germline CDR1 SQVTM, CDR2 ANQGSEA. Deletions cut 6 bases from V and 8 bases from J, with 10 bases between. The CDR3 runs 10 residues. The CDR3 DNA follows: TGCAGCGTCCACCGTACGGAAGCTTTCTTT. This encodes CSVHRTEAFF.

The chain links TRBV18 to TRBJ1-5; D gene unclear. CDR3 size: 16 residues. Germline V gene data show CDR1 as KGHSH and CDR2 as LQKENI. V was trimmed by 2 bases and J by 0 bases, leaving 11 bases between them. CDR3: CASSPVGVHSNQPQHF. The CDR3 region has the DNA TGTGCCAGCTCACCAGTGGGAGTACATAGCAATCAGCCCCAGCATTTT.

The chain recombines TRBV6-1 with TRBJ1-1; D is undetermined. V was shortened by 8 bases and J by 4 bases, with 11 bases between the two germline ends. CDR1 and CDR2 (germline): MNHNS, SASEGT. The CDR3 loop spans 12 amino acids. In DNA, the CDR3 is TGTGCCAGCTGTTACGTGGGCACTGAAGCTTTCTTT. This translates into CASCYVGTEAFF.

This clonotype occurred a few times. The gene calls are TRBV12-3 or TRBV12-4 and TRBJ2-5; TRBD2 might be the D (5 bases). V was pared by 8 bases and J by 5 bases, with 15 bases between. This CDR3 contains 13 residues. The CDR3 nucleotides are TGTGCCAGCGCCAGGAGAGGGCGGGAGACCCAGTACTTC. Its protein product is CASARRGRETQYF.

This clonotype was observed many times. In DNA form, the CDR3 reads TGTGCCAGCAGCTCCTCCCCCGGGAGTTCTGAAGCTTTCTTT. It yields the protein CASSSSPGSSEAFF. This chain uses TRBV7-3 with TRBJ1-1; no definite D call. There are 14 residues in the CDR3. V lost 4 bases and J lost 6, with 15 bases in between. From germline, CDR1 is SGHTA and CDR2 FQGTGA.

This clonotype was seen ten or more times. The V gene is TRBV7-2, the J gene TRBJ2-5; D tentatively fits TRBD1 or TRBD2 (6 bases each). CDR3 length: 12 amino acids. V was shortened by 8 bases and J by 4 bases, with 11 bases between the two germline ends. The germline CDR1 and CDR2 sequences are SGHTA and FQGNSA. CDR3 nucleotides: TGTGCCAGCGTCGGGGGCGGAGAGACCCAGTACTTC. Translating gives CASVGGGETQYF.

The CDR3, as DNA: TGTGCCAGCAGCGTAGTTGAATGGGGAGCCAAAAACATTCAGTACTTC. Protein product: CASSVVEWGAKNIQYF. The V call is TRBV9, the J call TRBJ2-4; no clear D gene. CDR3 length: 16 amino acids. Germline CDR1 reads SGDLS; CDR2 reads YYNGEE. Trimming removed 0 bases at V and 0 bases at J, with 10 bases between.

V is TRBV11-2 and J is TRBJ2-5; D is unresolved. V was cut by 5 bases and J by 5 bases, with 12 bases left in between. CDR1 and CDR2 (germline): SGHAT, FQNNGV. The CDR3 sequence is 13 residues long. CDR3 loop: CASSPGGRETQYF. In nucleotides, the CDR3 is TGTGCCAGCAGCCCGGGTGGTCGTGAGACCCAGTACTTC.

This clonotype was picked up a small number of times. The chain combines TRBV7-2 with TRBJ2-7; 10 bases line up with TRBD2. V was clipped by 3 bases and J by 5 bases; unmatched bases: 10. Looked up from germline, CDR1 is SGHTA and CDR2 is FQGNSA. The CDR3 is made up of 16 amino acids. The CDR3 nucleotides read TGTGCCAGCAGCTTTGAGCTAGCGGGAGTTACGGACGAGCAGTACTTC. The encoded protein is CASSFELAGVTDEQYF.

This clonotype has ten or more counts. For the CDR3, the DNA is TGTGCCAGCAGTTTGGGAGACAGGGGACAGCCCCAGCATTTT. It is translated as CASSLGDRGQPQHF. The chain links TRBV12-3 or TRBV12-4 to TRBJ1-5; TRBD1 agrees at 8 bases. CDR3 length: 14 residues. The trim removed 3 bases at V and 7 bases at J, leaving 5 bases unmatched.

The chain has TRBV21-1 and TRBJ2-5; the table's TRBD2 call for D was not verified on the DNA. TRBV21-1 is reported as a pseudogene. The CDR3 length is 16 residues. This CDR3 is CASSKGDSGYQETQYF. The CDR3 bases are TGTGCCAGCAGCAAAGGGGATAGCGGGTACCAAGAGACCCAGTACTTC.

V and J are TRBV2 and TRBJ1-1; maybe TRBD1 (5 bases). Per germline, CDR1 SNHLY and CDR2 FYNNEI. This CDR3 comprises 13 residues. V was clipped by 10 bases and J by 1 base, with 13 bases between them. CDR3 residues: CATTGEQNTEAFF. CDR3 nucleotide sequence: TGTGCCACAACGGGGGAACAGAACACTGAAGCTTTCTTT.

This CDR3 reads CASSYGAGLEAFF. The CDR3 DNA is TGTGCCAGCAGTTACGGGGCAGGGTTGGAAGCTTTCTTT. The rearrangement links TRBV6-2 or TRBV6-3 to TRBJ1-1, with a possible D match to TRBD1 (5 bases). The CDR3 is 13 amino acids. The V gene lost 2 bases and the J gene lost 8 bases, with 12 bases spanning the gap. Looked up from germline, CDR1 is MNHEY and CDR2 is SVGEGT.

The J gene is TRBJ1-6, the V gene TRBV12-3 or TRBV12-4; D might be TRBD1 (5 bases). The CDR3 is made up of 13 amino acids. Trimming pared 6 bases from V and 11 bases from J, leaving 14 bases between. The CDR3 DNA reads TGTGCCAGCAGGGGGGACGCGGGGACACCCCTCCACTTT. Its protein product is CASRGDAGTPLHF.

The V gene is TRBV6-1, the J gene TRBJ1-1, with D unresolved. The CDR3 is 16 residues long. Germline CDR1 reads MNHNS; CDR2 reads SASEGT. The CDR3 spells CASSRDGRFMNTEAFF. The DNA of the CDR3 is TGTGCTAGCTCCCGAGACGGGAGATTTATGAACACTGAAGCTTTCTTT.

J is TRBJ2-1 and V is TRBV25-1; TRBD2 matches 7 bases. Germline V lookup: CDR1 MGHDK, CDR2 SYGVNS. The CDR3 consists of 17 residues. J gave up 0 bases and V 0 bases, and 5 bases lay outside the gene matches. The CDR3 spells CASSEYFSGLSYNEQFF. The CDR3 nucleotides read TGTGCCAGCAGTGAATATTTTAGCGGGCTCTCCTACAATGAGCAGTTCTTC.

This clonotype was seen ten or more times. V usage is TRBV7-9 and J usage is TRBJ1-6; TRBD1 matches 7 bases. This CDR3 has 14 amino acids. V shed 4 bases, J shed 7 bases, and the junction held 4 bases outside the gene matches. CDR1 is SEHNR and CDR2 is FQNEAQ in the germline V gene (reference sequence). The chain's CDR3 is CASSYRGRNSPLHF. CDR3 nucleotides: TGTGCCAGCAGCTACAGGGGTCGGAATTCACCCCTCCACTTT.

This clonotype appeared many times. CDR3 in amino acids: CASSPEGTGDGYTF. CDR3 DNA: TGCGCCAGCAGCCCGGAAGGGACAGGGGATGGCTACACCTTC. The chain is built from TRBV5-1 and TRBJ1-2, with TRBD1 identical over 10 bases. The germline V gene has CDR1 SGHRS and CDR2 YFSETQ. V trimming: 4 bases; J trimming: 6 bases; junction bases outside the gene matches: 6. The CDR3 runs 14 residues.

This clonotype was detected only a few times. V gene TRBV10-3 combines with J gene TRBJ2-2; TRBD1 aligns across 8 bases. Germline CDR1 reads ENHRY; CDR2 reads SYGVKD. The V and J ends lost 7 bases and 4 bases, in that order; junction bases with no gene match: 8. The CDR3 totals 15 residues. The CDR3 nucleotides read TGTGCCATCACCCCGGACAGGGTGGGCACCGGGGAGCTGTTTTTT. Its translation: CAITPDRVGTGELFF.

This clonotype was detected only a few times. The CDR3 sequence is CSVTLRNEQFF. CDR3 in DNA: TGCAGTGTCACCCTTAGGAATGAGCAGTTCTTC. This rearrangement joins TRBV20-1 to TRBJ2-1; D ambiguous. The CDR3 sequence is 11 residues long. The ends were cut back, 7 bases at V and 7 bases at J, with 11 bases in the middle. The germline V gene has CDR1 DFQATT and CDR2 SNEGSKA (reference sequence).

This clonotype was seen at least ten times. The J gene is TRBJ2-3, the V gene TRBV7-2, with 7 bases lining up with TRBD2. The germline V gene has CDR1 SGHTA and CDR2 FQGNSA. J gave up 7 bases and V 8 bases, and 6 bases lay outside the gene matches. This CDR3 is built from 12 residues. DNA for the CDR3: TGTGCCAGCCAACAAGCGGGAAATACGCAGTATTTT. It specifies CASQQAGNTQYF. The full variable domain, completed using reference TRBV7-2 and TRBJ2-3, is GAGVSQSPSNKVTEKGKDVELRCDPISGHTALYWYRQSLGQGLEFLIYFQGNSAPDKSGLPSDRFSAERTGGSVSTLTIQRTQQEDSAVYLCASQQAGNTQYFGPGTRLTVL.

The V gene is TRBV29-1, the J gene TRBJ2-2; D call uncertain. Germline CDR1 SQVTM, CDR2 ANQGSEA. The V and J ends lost 7 bases and 2 bases respectively, with 11 bases between them. The CDR3 covers 13 residues. DNA for the CDR3: TGCAGCGCCCCGGATCACAACACCGGGGAGCTGTTTTTT. Translation gives CSAPDHNTGELFF.

This clonotype has only a few counts. This chain uses TRBV20-1 with TRBJ1-5; unclear D gene. Germline loops: CDR1 DFQATT, CDR2 SNEGSKA (reference sequence). The CDR3 is 15 amino acids. Trimming shortened V by 7 bases and J by 0 bases, and 16 bases separated the two germline ends. CDR3 bases: TGCAGTGAAGAGGGCATTCCGTATAGCAATCAGCCCCAGCATTTT. This sequence encodes CSEEGIPYSNQPQHF.

This chain links TRBV3-1 with TRBJ1-2; possible D gene TRBD1, 5 bases. The V and J ends lost 0 bases and 6 bases respectively, with 14 bases between them. This CDR3 is 15 amino acids long. Germline-derived CDR1 and CDR2 are LGHDT and YNNKEL (reference sequence). CDR3 nucleotide sequence: TGTGCCAGCAGCCAAGAGACCGGGGCGGTGAATGGCTACACCTTC. It encodes CASSQETGAVNGYTF.